Shown below are 17 T cell receptor beta chains from a single sample sequenced in a study of cytomegalovirus exposure and HLA in healthy donors. Vbeta (60) and Jbeta (13) primers were used in the PCR. Assay used: immunoSEQ multiplex PCR; TCRdb lists only in-frame clones, some missing. The sample has more than 50,000 clones. What was sequenced was PBMCs. These receptors were taken from a man between 18 and 35 years old in good health and CMV-seropositive.

This chain links TRBV19 with TRBJ2-3, with 7 bases lining up with TRBD1. V was pared by 5 bases and J by 3 bases, with 8 bases of the junction left unmatched. CDR3 length: 15 amino acids. The germline CDR1 and CDR2 sequences are LNHDA and SQIVND (reference sequence). CDR3 residues: CASSPTDRSTDTQYF. DNA for the CDR3: TGTGCCAGTAGTCCCACGGACAGGTCGACAGATACGCAGTATTTT.

The rearrangement joins TRBV10-1 to TRBJ2-7, with TRBD2 matching over 10 bases. This CDR3 comprises 13 residues. Germline V gene data show CDR1 as WNHNN and CDR2 as SYGVQD (reference sequence). J was trimmed by 4 bases and V by 5 bases; bases with no gene match: 2. The CDR3 DNA follows: TGCGCCAGCAGTAGCGGGAGGGCTTACGAGCAGTACTTC. Translating it yields CASSSGRAYEQYF.

This chain joins TRBV7-2 and TRBJ2-1, with 9 bases fitting TRBD2. The CDR3 length is 14 residues. CDR1 is SGHTA and CDR2 is FQGNSA in the germline V gene. The V gene end was trimmed by 3 bases and the J gene end by 6 bases; junction bases not matched to a gene: 3. The CDR3 reads CASSLLAGVNEQFF. CDR3 DNA: TGTGCCAGCAGCTTGTTAGCGGGAGTCAATGAGCAGTTCTTC.

The V gene is TRBV2, the J gene TRBJ1-1; no reliable D call. V lost 7 bases and J lost 2, with 14 bases in between. This CDR3 is built from 14 residues. Germline assignment: CDR1 SNHLY and CDR2 FYNNEI. The CDR3 sequence: CASMASTGNTEAFF. Written as DNA, the CDR3 is TGTGCCAGCATGGCTTCAACGGGTAACACTGAAGCTTTCTTT.

This rearrangement joins TRBV7-6 to TRBJ1-5; possibly TRBD1 for D (6 bases). Trimming took off 1 base at V and 7 bases at J, with 11 bases between the two ends. Germline loops: CDR1 SGHVS, CDR2 FNYEAQ. This CDR3 spans 14 amino acids. CDR3 amino acids: CASSLVTGGQPQHF. CDR3 in DNA: TGTGCCAGCAGCTTAGTGACGGGGGGCCAGCCCCAGCATTTT.

The V gene is TRBV15, the J gene TRBJ1-2, with D possibly TRBD1 on 6 matching bases. CDR1 LNHNV and CDR2 YYDKDF come from the germline V gene (reference sequence). V lost 6 bases, J lost 5 bases, and 13 bases lay in between. CDR3 size: 13 residues. The CDR3 DNA reads as TGTGCCACCAGAGCCGGGACATCATATGGCTACACCTTC. It translates to CATRAGTSYGYTF. The variable domain in full, completed from reference TRBV15 and TRBJ1-2, reads DAMVIQNPRYQVTQFGKPVTLSCSQTLNHNVMYWYQQKSSQAPKLLFHYYDKDFNNEADTPDNFQSRRPNTSFCFLDIRSPGLGDTAMYLCATRAGTSYGYTFGSGTRLTVV.

V is TRBV10-3 and J is TRBJ2-5; weak D call: TRBD1 (5 bases). Germline-derived CDR1 and CDR2 are ENHRY and SYGVKD. The CDR3 contains 14 residues. Trimming cost V 3 bases and J 3 bases, with 11 bases left between them. CDR3 DNA sequence: TGTGCCATCAGTGATCGCGTAGGGGAAGAGACCCAGTACTTC. It encodes CAISDRVGEETQYF.

The chain links TRBV5-5 to TRBJ1-5, with a weak D call TRBD1 (5 bases). Trimming left V 2 bases short and J 4 bases short, with 10 bases between. The germline CDR1 and CDR2 sequences are SGHKS and YYEKEE (reference sequence). The CDR3 runs to 14 residues. DNA for the CDR3: TGTGCCAGCAGCTTTGGTCAGGGAAATCAGCCCCAGCATTTT. This codes for CASSFGQGNQPQHF.

V gene TRBV5-8 combines with J gene TRBJ2-7; TRBD1 aligns across 8 bases. Trimming removed 6 bases from V and 3 bases from J; junction bases left unmatched: 5. Per germline, CDR1 SGHTS and CDR2 YDEGEE. This CDR3 is 13 amino acids long. The CDR3 sequence is CASKGQGRYEQYF. In DNA, the CDR3 is TGTGCCAGCAAAGGACAGGGTCGCTACGAGCAGTACTTC. The full variable domain, completed using reference TRBV5-8 and TRBJ2-7, is EAGVTQSPTHLIKTRGQQATLRCSPISGHTSVYWYQQALGLGLQFLLWYDEGEERNRGNFPPRFSGRQFPNYSSELNVNALELEDSALYLCASKGQGRYEQYFGPGTRLTVT.

The rearrangement uses TRBV5-4 and TRBJ2-1; 11 nucleotides line up with TRBD2. CDR3 length: 16 amino acids. Germline CDR1 reads SGHNT; CDR2 reads YYREEE (reference sequence). J was trimmed by 1 base and V by 4 bases; bases with no gene match: 4. CDR3 sequence reads: CASSPRLAGSYNEQFF. The CDR3 DNA sequence: TGTGCCAGCAGCCCGAGACTAGCGGGGTCCTACAATGAGCAGTTCTTC.

The chain uses TRBV28 and TRBJ1-5; D not certain. The V end lost 7 bases, the J end lost 4 bases, and 11 bases lay between the germline ends. The V gene's germline CDR1 is MDHEN and CDR2 SYDVKM. This CDR3 is 13 amino acids long. The CDR3 region is CASKEDGNQPQHF. DNA of the CDR3: TGTGCCAGCAAAGAGGATGGGAATCAGCCCCAGCATTTT.

The chain carries TRBV27 and TRBJ2-2; 8 bases agree with TRBD2. The CDR3 consists of 17 residues. V was clipped by 7 bases and J by 0 bases; unmatched bases: 10. CDR1 is MNHEY, CDR2 SMNVEV, per germline (reference sequence). DNA of the CDR3: TGTGCCAGCACCGGGACTCCGGGACTAGCGAACACCGGGGAGCTGTTTTTT. Protein product: CASTGTPGLANTGELFF.

V usage is TRBV7-8 and J usage is TRBJ2-7, with D possibly being TRBD2 (6 bases). Per the germline V gene, CDR1 is SGHVS and CDR2 is FQNEAQ. V shed 3 bases and J shed 0 bases, with 9 bases lying between them. CDR3 length equals 14 residues. The CDR3 spells CASSFEGGSYEQYF. The CDR3 DNA reads TGTGCCAGCAGCTTTGAGGGAGGCTCCTACGAGCAGTACTTC.

V usage is TRBV9 and J usage is TRBJ2-2; tentatively, D is TRBD1 (5 bases). V was trimmed by 5 bases and J by 0 bases, leaving 5 bases between them. The CDR3 runs to 13 residues. Per germline, CDR1 SGDLS and CDR2 YYNGEE. CDR3 DNA sequence: TGTGCCAGCAGGACAGCGAACACCGGGGAGCTGTTTTTT. Translated: CASRTANTGELFF.

The V call is TRBV28, the J call TRBJ2-7; no clear D. CDR3 length: 11 residues. The V gene's germline CDR1 is MDHEN and CDR2 SYDVKM. The germline V and J ends were trimmed by 8 bases and 3 bases, with 8 bases remaining between them. CDR3 nucleotide sequence: TGTGCCAGCGTCAACTACTACGAGCAGTACTTC. Residues: CASVNYYEQYF.

V usage is TRBV25-1 and J usage is TRBJ1-4; 8 nucleotides line up with TRBD1. This CDR3 contains 15 residues. CDR1 is MGHDK, CDR2 SYGVNS, per germline. The V and J ends lost 2 bases and 8 bases, in that order; junction bases with no gene match: 7. The DNA of the CDR3 is TGTGCCAGCAGTGAACGGCAGGGGGCTAGAGAAAAACTGTTTTTT. Translated: CASSERQGAREKLFF.

The chain employs TRBV6-1 and TRBJ2-3; possibly TRBD1 for D (6 bases). The CDR3 is made up of 14 amino acids. The germline V gene has CDR1 MNHNS and CDR2 SASEGT. Trimming removed 10 bases at V and 6 bases at J, with 20 bases between. The CDR3, as DNA: TGTGCCACGGCTGCCAGGGGTATCCGGGATACGCAGTATTTT. Its protein is CATAARGIRDTQYF.